The 7 T cell receptor beta chains given below trace back to one sample, sequenced in a study of T-cell memory formation after mild COVID-19. From the 5' RACE reads, TCRdb called clonotypes with MiXCR, one entry per CDR3 protein. Of roughly 110,000 distinct CDR3 sequences listed, around a fifth are singletons. The sample was PBMCs or a T cell subset sorted from them (not recorded which). All receptors come from a young man who had mild COVID-19 (a few samples of this study predate the infection). Cell type and time point are not known.

This clonotype has more than one count but fewer than ten. V usage is TRBV11-1 and J usage is TRBJ2-2; 8 bases are shared with TRBD2. Germline trimming cut 3 bases from V and 7 bases from J; bases unmatched to any gene: 10. This CDR3 has 16 amino acids. Per germline, CDR1 SGHAT and CDR2 FQDESV (reference sequence). Here the CDR3 reads CASSFSPGGPDGELFF. The DNA for the CDR3 is TGTGCCAGCAGCTTCTCACCGGGGGGGCCGGACGGGGAGCTGTTTTTT.

In its sample, this clonotype was seen many times. V usage is TRBV20-1 and J usage is TRBJ1-6; D perhaps matches TRBD1 (5 bases). The germline gives CDR1 DFQATT, CDR2 SNEGSKA (reference sequence). The CDR3 is 15 amino acids. V dropped 0 bases and J dropped 6 bases, with 12 bases sitting between them. The CDR3 DNA sequence: TGCAGTGCTAGAGATGGCGGACAAATTAATTCACCCCTCCACTTT. This codes for CSARDGGQINSPLHF.

This chain joins TRBV25-1 and TRBJ1-1; possible D gene TRBD1, 5 bases. V shed 1 base and J shed 3 bases, with 12 bases lying between them. Germline loops: CDR1 MGHDK, CDR2 SYGVNS. The CDR3 is 15 amino acids. CDR3 nucleotide sequence: TGTGCCAGCAGTGAATCCAGGGTTCGAGACACTGAAGCTTTCTTT. Protein product: CASSESRVRDTEAFF.

This clonotype was detected only a few times. The chain employs TRBV19 and TRBJ1-5; D is uncertain. The CDR3 has 14 residues. Looked up from germline, CDR1 is LNHDA and CDR2 is SQIVND (reference sequence). With 1 base removed from V and 7 bases from J, the gap between germline ends came to 11 bases. CDR3 bases: TGTGCCAGTAGTATAGGAGAGTATAAGCAGCCCCAGCATTTT. This translates into CASSIGEYKQPQHF.

This chain links TRBV29-1 with TRBJ2-3, with D possibly called TRBD1 or TRBD2 (7 bases each). Germline CDR1 SQVTM, CDR2 ANQGSEA. V was trimmed by 7 bases and J by 2 bases, leaving 16 bases between them. The CDR3 loop spans 14 amino acids. The CDR3 region is CSEGGDRSTDTQYF. CDR3 DNA: TGCAGCGAGGGAGGGGACAGATCCACAGATACGCAGTATTTT.

The sample holds many counts of this clonotype. The chain employs TRBV3-1 and TRBJ2-1; 11 bases map to TRBD1. The CDR3 totals 16 residues. Trimming took 4 bases from V and 4 from J; bases not matched to a gene: 6. Germline loops: CDR1 LGHDT, CDR2 YNNKEL (reference sequence). Written as DNA, the CDR3 is TGTGCCAGCAGCCTGATGGACAGGGGGCTTTACAATGAGCAGTTCTTC. It specifies CASSLMDRGLYNEQFF.

The chain links TRBV3-1 to TRBJ1-1, with 7 bases fitting TRBD1. This CDR3 is 14 amino acids long. Germline values: CDR1 LGHDT, CDR2 YNNKEL (reference sequence). The junction had 9 bases not matched to a gene; V was cut back by 4 bases and J by 7 bases. The CDR3 protein is CASSPRQGIGEAFF. As DNA, the CDR3 is TGTGCCAGCAGCCCACGACAGGGTATAGGTGAAGCTTTCTTT.